This T cell receptor beta chain derives from a study of CD8 T cells in Susac syndrome. This CDR3 is built from 15 residues. J lost 10 bases, V lost 6 bases, and 9 bases had no gene match. The germline CDR1 and CDR2 sequences are SNHLY and FYNNEI. CD8+ and CD4+ T cells from blood underwent TCR beta sequencing. Negative isolation was applied to CD8+ and CD4+ T cells, and FACS enrichment was applied to TEMRA cells. RNA in amounts of roughly 0.5 to 1 ug was reverse transcribed with random hexamers. TCRdb re-called the immunoSEQ multiplex PCR reads with MiXCR, one entry per CDR3 protein. The sample carries more than 150,000 distinct CDR3 sequences, nearly 97% recorded once.

Source material: CD8+ T cells from PBMCs. The sequence derives from a human donor with multiple sclerosis. V is TRBV2 and J is TRBJ2-1, with 13 bases identical to TRBD2. The CDR3 DNA sequence: TGTGCCAGCAGGGCCGGGACTAGCGGGGTGGTGGAGCAGTTCTTC. Its translation is CASRAGTSGVVEQFF. The full variable domain, in which reference TRBV2 and TRBJ2-1 provide the parts outside the CDR3, is EPEVTQTPSHQVTQMGQEVILRCVPISNHLYFYWYRQILGQKVEFLVSFYNNEISEKSEIFDDQFSVERPDGSNFTLKIRSTKLEDSAMYFCASRAGTSGVVEQFFGPGTRLTVL.